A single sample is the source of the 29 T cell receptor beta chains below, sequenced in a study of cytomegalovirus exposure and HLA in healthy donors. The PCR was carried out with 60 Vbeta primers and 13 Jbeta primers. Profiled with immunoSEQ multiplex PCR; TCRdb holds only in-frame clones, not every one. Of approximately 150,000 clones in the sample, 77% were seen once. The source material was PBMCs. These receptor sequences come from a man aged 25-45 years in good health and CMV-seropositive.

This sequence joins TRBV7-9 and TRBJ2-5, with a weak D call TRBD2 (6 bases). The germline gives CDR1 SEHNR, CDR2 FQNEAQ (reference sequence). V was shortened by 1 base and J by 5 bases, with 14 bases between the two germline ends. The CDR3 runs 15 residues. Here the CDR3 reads CASSLVGGVGETQYF. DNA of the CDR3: TGTGCCAGCAGCTTAGTCGGCGGGGTAGGTGAGACCCAGTACTTC.

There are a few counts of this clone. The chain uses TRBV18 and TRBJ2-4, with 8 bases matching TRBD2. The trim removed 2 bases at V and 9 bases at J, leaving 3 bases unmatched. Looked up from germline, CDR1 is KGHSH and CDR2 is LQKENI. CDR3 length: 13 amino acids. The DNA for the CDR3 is TGTGCCAGCTCACCATCGGGAGGGGGCATTCAGTACTTC. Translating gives CASSPSGGGIQYF.

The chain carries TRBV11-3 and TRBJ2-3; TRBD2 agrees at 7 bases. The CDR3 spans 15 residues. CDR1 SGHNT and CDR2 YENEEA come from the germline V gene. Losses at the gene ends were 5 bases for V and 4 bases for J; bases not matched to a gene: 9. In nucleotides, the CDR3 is TGTGCCAGCAGCCCAAGACTAGCAGGAGCAGATACGCAGTATTTT. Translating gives CASSPRLAGADTQYF.

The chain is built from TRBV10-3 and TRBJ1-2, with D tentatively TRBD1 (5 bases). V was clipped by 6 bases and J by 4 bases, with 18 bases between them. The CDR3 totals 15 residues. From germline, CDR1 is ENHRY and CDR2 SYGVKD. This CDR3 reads CAISEPIGVGYGYTF. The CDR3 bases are TGTGCCATCAGCGAGCCCATAGGGGTGGGCTATGGCTACACCTTC.

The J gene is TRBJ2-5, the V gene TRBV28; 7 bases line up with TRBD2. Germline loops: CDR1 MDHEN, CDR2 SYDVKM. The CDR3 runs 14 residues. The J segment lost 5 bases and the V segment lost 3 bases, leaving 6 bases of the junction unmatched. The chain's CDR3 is CASSLTTSTETQYF. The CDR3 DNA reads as TGTGCCAGCAGTTTGACGACTAGCACGGAGACCCAGTACTTC.

CDR3 loop: CASSETSVLTDTQYF. The CDR3 DNA is TGTGCCAGCAGTGAAACTAGCGTTCTCACAGATACGCAGTATTTT. The chain combines TRBV2 with TRBJ2-3, with TRBD2 identical over 7 bases. CDR1 is SNHLY and CDR2 is FYNNEI in the germline V gene. This CDR3 comprises 15 residues. Trimming at V came to 2 bases and at J to 2 bases, leaving 4 bases not matched to a gene. The whole variable domain, filled in from reference TRBV2 and TRBJ2-3, reads EPEVTQTPSHQVTQMGQEVILRCVPISNHLYFYWYRQILGQKVEFLVSFYNNEISEKSEIFDDQFSVERPDGSNFTLKIRSTKLEDSAMYFCASSETSVLTDTQYFGPGTRLTVL.

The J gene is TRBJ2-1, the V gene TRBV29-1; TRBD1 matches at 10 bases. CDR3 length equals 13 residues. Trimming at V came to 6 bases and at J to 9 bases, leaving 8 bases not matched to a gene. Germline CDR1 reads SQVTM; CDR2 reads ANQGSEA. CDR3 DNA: TGCAGCGTGGGACAGGGGACCCGAGGTGAGCAGTTCTTC. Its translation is CSVGQGTRGEQFF.

CDR3 sequence (DNA): TGTGCCAGCAGTTTTCGTCCGGTACCGAAGACCCTCCACTTT. Protein: CASSFRPVPKTLHF. This rearrangement joins TRBV27 to TRBJ1-6; D is unclear. The CDR3 is 14 residues long. CDR1 is MNHEY and CDR2 is SMNVEV in the germline V gene (reference sequence). V lost 3 bases and J lost 14, with 17 bases in between.

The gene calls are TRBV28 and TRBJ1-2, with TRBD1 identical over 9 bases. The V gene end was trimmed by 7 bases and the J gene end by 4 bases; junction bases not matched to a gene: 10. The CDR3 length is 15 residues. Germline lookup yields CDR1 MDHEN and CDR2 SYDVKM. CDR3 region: CASNPGQGGSYGYTF. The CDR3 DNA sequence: TGTGCCAGCAACCCGGGACAGGGAGGGTCCTATGGCTACACCTTC.

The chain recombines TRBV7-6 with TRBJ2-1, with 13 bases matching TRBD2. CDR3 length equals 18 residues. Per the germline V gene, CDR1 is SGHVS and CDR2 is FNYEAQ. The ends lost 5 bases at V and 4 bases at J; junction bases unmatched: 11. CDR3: CASSSLPTSGGAYNEQFF. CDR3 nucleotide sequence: TGTGCCAGCAGCAGCCTCCCCACTAGCGGGGGGGCTTACAATGAGCAGTTCTTC.

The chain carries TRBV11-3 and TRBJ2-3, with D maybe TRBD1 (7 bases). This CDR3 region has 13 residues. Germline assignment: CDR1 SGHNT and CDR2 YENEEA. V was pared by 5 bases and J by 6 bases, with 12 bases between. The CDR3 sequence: CASSPPGGDTQYF. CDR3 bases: TGTGCCAGCAGCCCGCCAGGGGGGGATACGCAGTATTTT.

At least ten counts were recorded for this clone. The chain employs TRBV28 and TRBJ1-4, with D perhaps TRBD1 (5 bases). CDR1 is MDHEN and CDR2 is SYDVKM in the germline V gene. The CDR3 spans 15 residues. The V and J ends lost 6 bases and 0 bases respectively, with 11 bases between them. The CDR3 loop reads CASRATTATNEKLFF. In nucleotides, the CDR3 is TGTGCCAGCAGAGCTACGACAGCAACTAATGAAAAACTGTTTTTT.

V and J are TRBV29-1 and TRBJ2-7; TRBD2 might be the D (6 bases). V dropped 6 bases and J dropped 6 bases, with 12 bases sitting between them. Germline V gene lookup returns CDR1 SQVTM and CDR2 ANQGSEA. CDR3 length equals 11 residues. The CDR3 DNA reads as TGCAGCGTGGACGGGGGAGGCGAGCAGTACTTC. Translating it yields CSVDGGGEQYF.

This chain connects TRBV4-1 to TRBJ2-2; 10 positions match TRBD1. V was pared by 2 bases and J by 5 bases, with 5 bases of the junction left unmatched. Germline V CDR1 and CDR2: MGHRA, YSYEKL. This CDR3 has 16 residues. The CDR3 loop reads CASSQPGQGKTGELFF. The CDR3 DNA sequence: TGCGCCAGCAGCCAACCGGGACAGGGGAAGACCGGGGAGCTGTTTTTT.

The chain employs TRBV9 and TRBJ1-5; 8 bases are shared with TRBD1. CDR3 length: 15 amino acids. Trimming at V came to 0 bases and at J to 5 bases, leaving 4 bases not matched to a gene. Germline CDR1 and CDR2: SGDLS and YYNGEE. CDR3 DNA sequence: TGTGCCAGCAGCGTAGGGACAGGGACCGATCAGCCCCAGCATTTT. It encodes CASSVGTGTDQPQHF.

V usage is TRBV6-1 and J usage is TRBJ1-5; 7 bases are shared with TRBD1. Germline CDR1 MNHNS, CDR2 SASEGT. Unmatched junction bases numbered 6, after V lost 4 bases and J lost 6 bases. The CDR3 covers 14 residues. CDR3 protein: CASSGGGGRQPQHF. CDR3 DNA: TGTGCCAGCAGTGGAGGGGGCGGACGTCAGCCCCAGCATTTT.

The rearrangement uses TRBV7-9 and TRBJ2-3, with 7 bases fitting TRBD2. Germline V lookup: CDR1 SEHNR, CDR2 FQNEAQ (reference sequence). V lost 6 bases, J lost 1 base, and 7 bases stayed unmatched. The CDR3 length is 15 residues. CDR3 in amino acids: CASREGLGGTDTQYF. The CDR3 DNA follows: TGTGCCAGCAGAGAAGGACTAGGGGGCACAGATACGCAGTATTTT.

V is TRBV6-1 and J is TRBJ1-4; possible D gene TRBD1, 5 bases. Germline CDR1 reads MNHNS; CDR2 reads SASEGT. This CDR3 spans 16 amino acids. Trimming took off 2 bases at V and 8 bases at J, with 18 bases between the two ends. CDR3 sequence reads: CASSERTRARGEKLFF. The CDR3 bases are TGTGCCAGCAGTGAACGGACAAGGGCGCGGGGAGAAAAACTGTTTTTT.

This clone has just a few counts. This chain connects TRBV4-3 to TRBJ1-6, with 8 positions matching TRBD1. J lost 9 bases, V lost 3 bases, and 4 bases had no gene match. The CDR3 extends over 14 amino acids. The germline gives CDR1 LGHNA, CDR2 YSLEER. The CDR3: CASSHGQGGSPLHF. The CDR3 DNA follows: TGCGCCAGCAGCCACGGACAGGGTGGTTCACCCCTCCACTTT.

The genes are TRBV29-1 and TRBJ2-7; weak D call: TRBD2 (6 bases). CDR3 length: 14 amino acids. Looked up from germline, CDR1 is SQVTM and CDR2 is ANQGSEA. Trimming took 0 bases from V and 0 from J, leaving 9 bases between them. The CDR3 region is CSVEDPGGSYEQYF. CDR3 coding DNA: TGCAGCGTTGAAGATCCCGGGGGCTCCTACGAGCAGTACTTC.

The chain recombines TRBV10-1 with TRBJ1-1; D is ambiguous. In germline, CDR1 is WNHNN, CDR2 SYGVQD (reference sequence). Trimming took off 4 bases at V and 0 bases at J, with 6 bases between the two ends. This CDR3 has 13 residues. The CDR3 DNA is TGCGCCAGCAGTGGCCAGTTGAACACTGAAGCTTTCTTT. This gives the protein CASSGQLNTEAFF.

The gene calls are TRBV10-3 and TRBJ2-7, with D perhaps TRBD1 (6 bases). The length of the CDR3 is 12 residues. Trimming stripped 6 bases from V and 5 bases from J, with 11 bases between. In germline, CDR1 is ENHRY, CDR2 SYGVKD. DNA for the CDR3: TGTGCCATCAGCAGGACAGAGAACGAGCAGTACTTC. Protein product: CAISRTENEQYF.

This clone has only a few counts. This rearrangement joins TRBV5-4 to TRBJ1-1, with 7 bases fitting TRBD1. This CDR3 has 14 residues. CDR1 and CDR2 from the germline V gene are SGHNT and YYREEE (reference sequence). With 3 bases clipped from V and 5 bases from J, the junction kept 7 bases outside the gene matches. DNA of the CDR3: TGTGCCAGCAGCTCTGACAGGGATCTGACTGAAGCTTTCTTT. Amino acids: CASSSDRDLTEAFF. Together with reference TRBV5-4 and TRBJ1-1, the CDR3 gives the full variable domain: ETGVTQSPTHLIKTRGQQVTLRCSSQSGHNTVSWYQQALGQGPQFIFQYYREEENGRGNFPPRFSGLQFPNYSSELNVNALELDDSALYLCASSSDRDLTEAFFGQGTRLTVV.

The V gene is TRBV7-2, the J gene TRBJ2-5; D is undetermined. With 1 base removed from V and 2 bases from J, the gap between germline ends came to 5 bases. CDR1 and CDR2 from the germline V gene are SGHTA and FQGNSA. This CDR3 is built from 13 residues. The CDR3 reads CASSLGRQETQYF. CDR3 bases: TGTGCCAGCAGCTTAGGTCGGCAAGAGACCCAGTACTTC.

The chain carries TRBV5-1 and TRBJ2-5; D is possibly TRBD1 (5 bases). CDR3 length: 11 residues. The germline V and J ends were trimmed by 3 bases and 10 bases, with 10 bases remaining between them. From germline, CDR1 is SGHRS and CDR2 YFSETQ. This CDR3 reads CASSWQGSQYF. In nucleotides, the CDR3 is TGCGCCAGCAGCTGGCAGGGTAGCCAGTACTTC.

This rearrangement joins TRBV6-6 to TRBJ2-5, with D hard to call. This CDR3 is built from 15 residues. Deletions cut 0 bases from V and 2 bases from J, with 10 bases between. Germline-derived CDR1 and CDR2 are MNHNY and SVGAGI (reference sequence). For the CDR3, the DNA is TGTGCCAGCAGTTACTCGGGTTCAGGACAAGAGACCCAGTACTTC. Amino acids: CASSYSGSGQETQYF.

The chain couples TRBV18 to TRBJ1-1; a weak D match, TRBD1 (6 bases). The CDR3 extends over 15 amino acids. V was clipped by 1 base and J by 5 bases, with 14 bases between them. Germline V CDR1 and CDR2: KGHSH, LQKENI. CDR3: CASSPLSGEGTEAFF. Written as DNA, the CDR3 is TGTGCCAGCTCACCACTATCAGGGGAGGGTACTGAAGCTTTCTTT.

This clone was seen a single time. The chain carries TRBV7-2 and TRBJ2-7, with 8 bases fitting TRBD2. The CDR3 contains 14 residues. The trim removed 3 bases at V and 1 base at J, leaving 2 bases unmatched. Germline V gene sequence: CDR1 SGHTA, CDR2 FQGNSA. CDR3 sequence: CASSFGGGSYEQYF. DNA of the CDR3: TGTGCCAGCAGCTTCGGGGGGGGATCCTACGAGCAGTACTTC.

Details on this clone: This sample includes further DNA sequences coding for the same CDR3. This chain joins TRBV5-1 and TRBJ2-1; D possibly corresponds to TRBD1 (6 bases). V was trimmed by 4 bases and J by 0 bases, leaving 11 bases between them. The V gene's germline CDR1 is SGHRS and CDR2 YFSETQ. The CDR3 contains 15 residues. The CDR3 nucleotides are TGCGCCAGCAGCCTAGGACAGAGCTCCTACAATGAGCAGTTCTTC. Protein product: CASSLGQSSYNEQFF.